These 23 T cell receptor beta chains originate from one sample sequenced in a study of blood T cell repertoires in COVID-19. The assay was immunoSEQ multiplex PCR, and TCRdb's table has in-frame clones only and misses some. The repertoire holds around 130,000 clones, approximately 83% seen once, with around 8% in the top ten. The sequencing sample was made of peripheral blood. The receptor source for this set is a human donor in a cohort sampled during active COVID-19.

V gene TRBV19 combines with J gene TRBJ2-3; TRBD1 agrees at 7 bases. The CDR3 sequence is 16 residues long. From germline, CDR1 is LNHDA and CDR2 SQIVND (reference sequence). The V gene end was trimmed by 5 bases and the J gene end by 3 bases; junction bases not matched to a gene: 11. CDR3 in amino acids: CASSRRTGGRTDTQYF. CDR3 in DNA: TGTGCCAGTAGTCGCCGGACAGGAGGCCGGACAGATACGCAGTATTTT.

This clone was seen only once. The rearrangement joins TRBV19 to TRBJ1-2; 8 bases are a match to TRBD1. After removal of 5 bases from V and 3 bases from J, the junction contained 8 bases not matched to a gene. The germline V gene encodes CDR1 LNHDA and CDR2 SQIVND (reference sequence). CDR3 length: 15 amino acids. The CDR3 DNA is TGTGCCAGTAGTCCGAGGGACAGGAGTTACTATGGCTACACCTTC. Translation gives CASSPRDRSYYGYTF.

The rearrangement links TRBV6-5 to TRBJ2-7; 10 bases are a match to TRBD1. V shed 5 bases and J 4 bases; nucleotides not matched to a gene: 8. This CDR3 region has 15 residues. Per germline, CDR1 MNHEY and CDR2 SVGAGI. The CDR3 reads CASSPGQGVFYEQYF. CDR3 coding DNA: TGTGCCAGCAGTCCTGGACAGGGGGTTTTTTACGAGCAGTACTTC.

The V call is TRBV6-6, the J call TRBJ1-5, with no clear D. V lost 2 bases to trimming and J lost 3 bases, with 14 bases between them. CDR3 size: 16 residues. Germline V CDR1 and CDR2: MNHNY, SVGAGI (reference sequence). This chain's CDR3 is CASSYGLEISNQPQHF. The CDR3 nucleotides read TGTGCCAGCAGTTACGGACTGGAGATCTCCAATCAGCCCCAGCATTTT.

This clone was found a few times. V gene TRBV11-2 combines with J gene TRBJ2-3; 11 bases match TRBD2. The V segment lost 0 bases and the J segment 4 bases; nucleotides outside the gene matches: 0. Germline V gene data show CDR1 as SGHAT and CDR2 as FQNNGV. The CDR3 loop spans 15 amino acids. For the CDR3, the DNA is TGTGCCAGCAGCTTAGATAGCGGGGGGGCAGATACGCAGTATTTT. Protein sequence: CASSLDSGGADTQYF.

In its sample, this clone was seen a few times. The rearrangement joins TRBV12-3 or TRBV12-4 to TRBJ1-1; D not resolved. Trimming removed 7 bases from V and 1 base from J, with 10 bases in between. The CDR3 consists of 13 residues. The CDR3 DNA is TGTGCCAGCAAAAAACGGGAGAACACTGAAGCTTTCTTT. Translated, it gives CASKKRENTEAFF.

V usage is TRBV27 and J usage is TRBJ2-1; 14 nucleotides match TRBD2. The CDR3 runs 14 residues. Trimming removed 6 bases from V and 7 bases from J; junction bases left unmatched: 2. Germline V CDR1 and CDR2: MNHEY, SMNVEV (reference sequence). The CDR3 sequence is CASRTSGGVNEQFF. CDR3 bases: TGTGCCAGCAGGACTAGCGGGGGGGTAAATGAGCAGTTCTTC.

The genes are TRBV11-2 and TRBJ2-7; 8 bases map to TRBD2. Germline V gives CDR1 SGHAT, CDR2 FQNNGV. This CDR3 contains 13 residues. Trimming cost V 5 bases and J 3 bases; bases outside gene matches: 3. The CDR3 here is CASSTRGGYEQYF. CDR3 DNA: TGTGCCAGCAGCACCCGGGGGGGCTACGAGCAGTACTTC.

This chain joins TRBV2 and TRBJ1-2, with 7 nucleotides matching TRBD1. The CDR3 consists of 13 residues. The J segment lost 8 bases and the V segment lost 7 bases, leaving 10 bases of the junction unmatched. The germline V gene encodes CDR1 SNHLY and CDR2 FYNNEI. CDR3 in amino acids: CASNGDSLLGYTF. DNA of the CDR3: TGTGCCAGCAACGGGGACAGTCTGCTAGGCTACACCTTC.

About this clone itself: Germline is not matched at one junction end, which may reflect a read error. The chain has TRBV7-7 and TRBJ2-5; TRBD1 matches at 8 bases. This CDR3 has 17 residues. Germline CDR1 SSHAT, CDR2 FNYEAQ (reference sequence). CDR3 coding DNA: TGTGCTAGCAGCCCGGGCTCCAGGGGGCAAAATCAAGAGACCCAGTACTTC. Its protein is CASSPGSRGQNQETQYF.

The chain's CDR3 is CAIRDRGHEQYF. The CDR3 coding sequence is TGTGCCATCCGGGACAGGGGGCACGAGCAGTACTTC. The chain employs TRBV12-3 or TRBV12-4 and TRBJ2-7; 12 nucleotides align to TRBD1. There are 12 residues in the CDR3. V gave up 10 bases and J gave up 5 bases; unmatched junction bases: 3.

The rearrangement uses TRBV5-6 and TRBJ2-3, with TRBD1 as a possible D gene (6 bases). The CDR3 covers 15 residues. Trimming took 4 bases from V and 4 from J, leaving 16 bases between them. Germline V gene sequence: CDR1 SGHDT, CDR2 YYEEEE. The CDR3 DNA is TGTGCCAGCAGCCCCGAGCAGGGGTGGGCAGATACGCAGTATTTT. Protein: CASSPEQGWADTQYF. Full variable domain (rest looked up from reference TRBV5-6 and TRBJ2-3): DAGVTQSPTHLIKTRGQQVTLRCSPKSGHDTVSWYQQALGQGPQFIFQYYEEEERQRGNFPDRFSGHQFPNYSSELNVNALLLGDSALYLCASSPEQGWADTQYFGPGTRLTVL.

The genes are TRBV19 and TRBJ2-1; D is possibly TRBD1 (6 bases). Looked up from germline, CDR1 is LNHDA and CDR2 is SQIVND (reference sequence). Deletions cut 3 bases from V and 2 bases from J, with 20 bases between. There are 18 residues in the CDR3. CDR3 nucleotides: TGTGCCAGTAGTATCGAGAAAGTACAGGGCATCGCCTACAATGAGCAGTTCTTC. This encodes CASSIEKVQGIAYNEQFF.

The rearrangement uses TRBV6-5 and TRBJ2-1, with 10 bases lining up with TRBD2. This CDR3 contains 16 residues. V shed 2 bases and J 9 bases; nucleotides not matched to a gene: 10. CDR1 and CDR2 from the germline V gene are MNHEY and SVGAGI. For the CDR3, the DNA is TGTGCCAGCAGTTACGCAGCGGGGGGGCTCTTAGTTGAGCAGTTCTTC. It encodes CASSYAAGGLLVEQFF.

The gene calls are TRBV14 and TRBJ2-6, with 8 bases that match TRBD1. The length of the CDR3 is 16 residues. The junction had 4 bases not matched to a gene; V was cut back by 4 bases and J by 2 bases. From germline, CDR1 is SGHDN and CDR2 FVKESK. The CDR3 sequence is CASSRTGLAGANVLTF. The CDR3 DNA reads as TGTGCCAGCAGCCGGACAGGGTTGGCTGGGGCCAACGTCCTGACTTTC.

This clone was seen repeatedly, ten times or more. The rearrangement joins TRBV10-3 to TRBJ1-1; 11 nucleotides align to TRBD1. The ends lost 4 bases at V and 5 bases at J; junction bases unmatched: 3. The CDR3 runs 14 residues. Germline assignment: CDR1 ENHRY and CDR2 SYGVKD. The CDR3 nucleotides read TGTGCCATCAGTGGCGGGACAGGGGGTACTGAAGCTTTCTTT. Translating gives CAISGGTGGTEAFF.

The chain has TRBV18 and TRBJ1-5; D might be TRBD1 (5 bases). Germline V gene sequence: CDR1 KGHSH, CDR2 LQKENI. Between the trimmed V and J ends, which lost 8 bases and 6 bases, there was a span of 11 bases. This CDR3 has 12 residues. DNA for the CDR3: TGTGCCAGCCGGACGGGGGGTCAGCCCCAGCATTTT. Its translation is CASRTGGQPQHF.

This clone was detected once. The chain couples TRBV29-1 to TRBJ2-7; D remains unclear. Germline CDR1 is SQVTM and CDR2 is ANQGSEA. This CDR3 comprises 13 residues. This chain's CDR3 is CAFKVHSAGEQYF. CDR3 DNA sequence: TGCGCCTTCAAGGTCCACAGTGCCGGCGAGCAGTACTTC.

This chain connects TRBV15 to TRBJ2-7; the D gene is possibly TRBD2 (6 bases). Trimming pared 2 bases from V and 4 bases from J, leaving 15 bases between. The germline V gene has CDR1 LNHNV and CDR2 YYDKDF (reference sequence). This CDR3 comprises 15 residues. The CDR3 nucleotides are TGTGCCACCAGCAGAAACCTGGGGGGTTTGTACGAGCAGTACTTC. Protein product: CATSRNLGGLYEQYF.

This chain connects TRBV5-1 to TRBJ2-5; weak D call: TRBD2 (7 bases). The CDR3 spans 14 residues. V lost 4 bases to trimming and J lost 4 bases, with 14 bases between them. CDR1 is SGHRS and CDR2 is YFSETQ in the germline V gene. The CDR3 region is CASSLGGGPETQYF. CDR3 sequence (DNA): TGCGCCAGCAGCCTTGGGGGGGGGCCAGAGACCCAGTACTTC.

CDR3 protein: CASSDRGTYEQYF. CDR3 DNA sequence: TGTGCCAGCAGTGACCGGGGTACCTACGAGCAGTACTTC. This rearrangement joins TRBV25-1 to TRBJ2-7, with a tentative D call TRBD2 (5 bases). The CDR3 is 13 residues long. CDR1 MGHDK and CDR2 SYGVNS come from the germline V gene. V was clipped by 3 bases and J by 2 bases, with 8 bases between them.

The CDR3 reads CASRTAGQVNEQFF. The CDR3 DNA is TGTGCCTCACGTACCGCGGGGCAGGTCAATGAGCAGTTCTTC. The genes are TRBV10-3 and TRBJ2-1, with D possibly being TRBD2 (6 bases). The germline CDR1 and CDR2 sequences are ENHRY and SYGVKD. CDR3 length equals 14 residues. Trimming took off 11 bases at V and 6 bases at J, with 20 bases between the two ends.

The chain recombines TRBV5-5 with TRBJ1-5; no clear D gene. The ends were cut back, 0 bases at V and 4 bases at J, with 8 bases in the middle. There are 14 residues in the CDR3. The germline V gene has CDR1 SGHKS and CDR2 YYEKEE (reference sequence). The CDR3 loop reads CASSLVPRNQPQHF. CDR3 nucleotides: TGTGCCAGCAGCTTGGTGCCTAGAAATCAGCCCCAGCATTTT.